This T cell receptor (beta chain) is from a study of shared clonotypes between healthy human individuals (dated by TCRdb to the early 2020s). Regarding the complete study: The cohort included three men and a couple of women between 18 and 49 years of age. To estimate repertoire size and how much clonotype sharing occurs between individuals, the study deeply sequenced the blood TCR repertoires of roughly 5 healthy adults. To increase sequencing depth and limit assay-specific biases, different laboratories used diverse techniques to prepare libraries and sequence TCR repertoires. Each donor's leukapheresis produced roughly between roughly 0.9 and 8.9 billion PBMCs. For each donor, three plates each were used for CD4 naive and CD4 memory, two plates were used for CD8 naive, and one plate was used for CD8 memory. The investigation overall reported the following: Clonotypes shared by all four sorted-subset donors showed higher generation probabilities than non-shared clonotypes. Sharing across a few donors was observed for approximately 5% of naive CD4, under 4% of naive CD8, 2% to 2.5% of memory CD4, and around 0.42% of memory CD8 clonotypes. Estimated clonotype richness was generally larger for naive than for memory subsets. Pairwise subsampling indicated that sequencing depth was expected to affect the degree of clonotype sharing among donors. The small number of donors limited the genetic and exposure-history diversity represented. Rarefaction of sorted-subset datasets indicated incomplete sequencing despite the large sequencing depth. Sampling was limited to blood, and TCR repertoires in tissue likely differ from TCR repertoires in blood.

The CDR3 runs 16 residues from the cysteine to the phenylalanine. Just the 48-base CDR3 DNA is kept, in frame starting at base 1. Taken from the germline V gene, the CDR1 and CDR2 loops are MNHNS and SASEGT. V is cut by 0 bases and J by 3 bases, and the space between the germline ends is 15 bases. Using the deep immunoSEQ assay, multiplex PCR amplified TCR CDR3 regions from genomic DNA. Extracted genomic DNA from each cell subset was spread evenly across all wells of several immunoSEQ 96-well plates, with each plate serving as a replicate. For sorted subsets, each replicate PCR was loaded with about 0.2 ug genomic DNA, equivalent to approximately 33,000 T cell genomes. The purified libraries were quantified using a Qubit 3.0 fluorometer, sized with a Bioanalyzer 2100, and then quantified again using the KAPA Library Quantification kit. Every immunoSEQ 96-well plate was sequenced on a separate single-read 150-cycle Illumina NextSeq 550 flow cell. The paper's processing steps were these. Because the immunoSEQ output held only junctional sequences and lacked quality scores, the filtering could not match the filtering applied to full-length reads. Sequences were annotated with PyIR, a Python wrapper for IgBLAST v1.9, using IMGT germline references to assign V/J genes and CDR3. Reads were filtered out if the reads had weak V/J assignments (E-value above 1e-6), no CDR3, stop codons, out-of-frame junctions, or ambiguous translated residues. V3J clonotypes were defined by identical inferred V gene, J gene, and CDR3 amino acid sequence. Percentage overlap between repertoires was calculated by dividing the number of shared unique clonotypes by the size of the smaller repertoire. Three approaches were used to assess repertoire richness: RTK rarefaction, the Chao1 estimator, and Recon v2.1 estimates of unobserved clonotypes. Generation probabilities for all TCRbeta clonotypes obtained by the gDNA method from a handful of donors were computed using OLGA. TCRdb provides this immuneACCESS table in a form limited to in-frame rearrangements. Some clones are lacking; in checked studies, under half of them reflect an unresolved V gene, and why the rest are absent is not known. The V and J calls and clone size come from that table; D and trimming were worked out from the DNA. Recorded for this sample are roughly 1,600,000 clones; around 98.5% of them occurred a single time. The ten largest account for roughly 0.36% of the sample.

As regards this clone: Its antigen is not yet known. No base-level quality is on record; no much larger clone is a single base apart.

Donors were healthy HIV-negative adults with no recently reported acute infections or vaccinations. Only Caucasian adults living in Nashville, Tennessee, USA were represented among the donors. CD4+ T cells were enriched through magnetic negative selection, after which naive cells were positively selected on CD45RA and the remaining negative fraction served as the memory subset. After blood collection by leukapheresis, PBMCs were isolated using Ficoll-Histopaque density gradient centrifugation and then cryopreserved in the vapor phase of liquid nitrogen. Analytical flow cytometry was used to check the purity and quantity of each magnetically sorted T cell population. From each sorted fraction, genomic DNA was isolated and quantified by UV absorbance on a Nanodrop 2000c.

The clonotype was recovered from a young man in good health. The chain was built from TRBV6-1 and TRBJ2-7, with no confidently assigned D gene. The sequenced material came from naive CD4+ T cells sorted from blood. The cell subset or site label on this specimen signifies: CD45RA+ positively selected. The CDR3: CASSEADTVELYEQYF. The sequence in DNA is TGTGCCAGCAGTGAAGCGGATACAGTTGAACTCTACGAGCAGTACTTC.